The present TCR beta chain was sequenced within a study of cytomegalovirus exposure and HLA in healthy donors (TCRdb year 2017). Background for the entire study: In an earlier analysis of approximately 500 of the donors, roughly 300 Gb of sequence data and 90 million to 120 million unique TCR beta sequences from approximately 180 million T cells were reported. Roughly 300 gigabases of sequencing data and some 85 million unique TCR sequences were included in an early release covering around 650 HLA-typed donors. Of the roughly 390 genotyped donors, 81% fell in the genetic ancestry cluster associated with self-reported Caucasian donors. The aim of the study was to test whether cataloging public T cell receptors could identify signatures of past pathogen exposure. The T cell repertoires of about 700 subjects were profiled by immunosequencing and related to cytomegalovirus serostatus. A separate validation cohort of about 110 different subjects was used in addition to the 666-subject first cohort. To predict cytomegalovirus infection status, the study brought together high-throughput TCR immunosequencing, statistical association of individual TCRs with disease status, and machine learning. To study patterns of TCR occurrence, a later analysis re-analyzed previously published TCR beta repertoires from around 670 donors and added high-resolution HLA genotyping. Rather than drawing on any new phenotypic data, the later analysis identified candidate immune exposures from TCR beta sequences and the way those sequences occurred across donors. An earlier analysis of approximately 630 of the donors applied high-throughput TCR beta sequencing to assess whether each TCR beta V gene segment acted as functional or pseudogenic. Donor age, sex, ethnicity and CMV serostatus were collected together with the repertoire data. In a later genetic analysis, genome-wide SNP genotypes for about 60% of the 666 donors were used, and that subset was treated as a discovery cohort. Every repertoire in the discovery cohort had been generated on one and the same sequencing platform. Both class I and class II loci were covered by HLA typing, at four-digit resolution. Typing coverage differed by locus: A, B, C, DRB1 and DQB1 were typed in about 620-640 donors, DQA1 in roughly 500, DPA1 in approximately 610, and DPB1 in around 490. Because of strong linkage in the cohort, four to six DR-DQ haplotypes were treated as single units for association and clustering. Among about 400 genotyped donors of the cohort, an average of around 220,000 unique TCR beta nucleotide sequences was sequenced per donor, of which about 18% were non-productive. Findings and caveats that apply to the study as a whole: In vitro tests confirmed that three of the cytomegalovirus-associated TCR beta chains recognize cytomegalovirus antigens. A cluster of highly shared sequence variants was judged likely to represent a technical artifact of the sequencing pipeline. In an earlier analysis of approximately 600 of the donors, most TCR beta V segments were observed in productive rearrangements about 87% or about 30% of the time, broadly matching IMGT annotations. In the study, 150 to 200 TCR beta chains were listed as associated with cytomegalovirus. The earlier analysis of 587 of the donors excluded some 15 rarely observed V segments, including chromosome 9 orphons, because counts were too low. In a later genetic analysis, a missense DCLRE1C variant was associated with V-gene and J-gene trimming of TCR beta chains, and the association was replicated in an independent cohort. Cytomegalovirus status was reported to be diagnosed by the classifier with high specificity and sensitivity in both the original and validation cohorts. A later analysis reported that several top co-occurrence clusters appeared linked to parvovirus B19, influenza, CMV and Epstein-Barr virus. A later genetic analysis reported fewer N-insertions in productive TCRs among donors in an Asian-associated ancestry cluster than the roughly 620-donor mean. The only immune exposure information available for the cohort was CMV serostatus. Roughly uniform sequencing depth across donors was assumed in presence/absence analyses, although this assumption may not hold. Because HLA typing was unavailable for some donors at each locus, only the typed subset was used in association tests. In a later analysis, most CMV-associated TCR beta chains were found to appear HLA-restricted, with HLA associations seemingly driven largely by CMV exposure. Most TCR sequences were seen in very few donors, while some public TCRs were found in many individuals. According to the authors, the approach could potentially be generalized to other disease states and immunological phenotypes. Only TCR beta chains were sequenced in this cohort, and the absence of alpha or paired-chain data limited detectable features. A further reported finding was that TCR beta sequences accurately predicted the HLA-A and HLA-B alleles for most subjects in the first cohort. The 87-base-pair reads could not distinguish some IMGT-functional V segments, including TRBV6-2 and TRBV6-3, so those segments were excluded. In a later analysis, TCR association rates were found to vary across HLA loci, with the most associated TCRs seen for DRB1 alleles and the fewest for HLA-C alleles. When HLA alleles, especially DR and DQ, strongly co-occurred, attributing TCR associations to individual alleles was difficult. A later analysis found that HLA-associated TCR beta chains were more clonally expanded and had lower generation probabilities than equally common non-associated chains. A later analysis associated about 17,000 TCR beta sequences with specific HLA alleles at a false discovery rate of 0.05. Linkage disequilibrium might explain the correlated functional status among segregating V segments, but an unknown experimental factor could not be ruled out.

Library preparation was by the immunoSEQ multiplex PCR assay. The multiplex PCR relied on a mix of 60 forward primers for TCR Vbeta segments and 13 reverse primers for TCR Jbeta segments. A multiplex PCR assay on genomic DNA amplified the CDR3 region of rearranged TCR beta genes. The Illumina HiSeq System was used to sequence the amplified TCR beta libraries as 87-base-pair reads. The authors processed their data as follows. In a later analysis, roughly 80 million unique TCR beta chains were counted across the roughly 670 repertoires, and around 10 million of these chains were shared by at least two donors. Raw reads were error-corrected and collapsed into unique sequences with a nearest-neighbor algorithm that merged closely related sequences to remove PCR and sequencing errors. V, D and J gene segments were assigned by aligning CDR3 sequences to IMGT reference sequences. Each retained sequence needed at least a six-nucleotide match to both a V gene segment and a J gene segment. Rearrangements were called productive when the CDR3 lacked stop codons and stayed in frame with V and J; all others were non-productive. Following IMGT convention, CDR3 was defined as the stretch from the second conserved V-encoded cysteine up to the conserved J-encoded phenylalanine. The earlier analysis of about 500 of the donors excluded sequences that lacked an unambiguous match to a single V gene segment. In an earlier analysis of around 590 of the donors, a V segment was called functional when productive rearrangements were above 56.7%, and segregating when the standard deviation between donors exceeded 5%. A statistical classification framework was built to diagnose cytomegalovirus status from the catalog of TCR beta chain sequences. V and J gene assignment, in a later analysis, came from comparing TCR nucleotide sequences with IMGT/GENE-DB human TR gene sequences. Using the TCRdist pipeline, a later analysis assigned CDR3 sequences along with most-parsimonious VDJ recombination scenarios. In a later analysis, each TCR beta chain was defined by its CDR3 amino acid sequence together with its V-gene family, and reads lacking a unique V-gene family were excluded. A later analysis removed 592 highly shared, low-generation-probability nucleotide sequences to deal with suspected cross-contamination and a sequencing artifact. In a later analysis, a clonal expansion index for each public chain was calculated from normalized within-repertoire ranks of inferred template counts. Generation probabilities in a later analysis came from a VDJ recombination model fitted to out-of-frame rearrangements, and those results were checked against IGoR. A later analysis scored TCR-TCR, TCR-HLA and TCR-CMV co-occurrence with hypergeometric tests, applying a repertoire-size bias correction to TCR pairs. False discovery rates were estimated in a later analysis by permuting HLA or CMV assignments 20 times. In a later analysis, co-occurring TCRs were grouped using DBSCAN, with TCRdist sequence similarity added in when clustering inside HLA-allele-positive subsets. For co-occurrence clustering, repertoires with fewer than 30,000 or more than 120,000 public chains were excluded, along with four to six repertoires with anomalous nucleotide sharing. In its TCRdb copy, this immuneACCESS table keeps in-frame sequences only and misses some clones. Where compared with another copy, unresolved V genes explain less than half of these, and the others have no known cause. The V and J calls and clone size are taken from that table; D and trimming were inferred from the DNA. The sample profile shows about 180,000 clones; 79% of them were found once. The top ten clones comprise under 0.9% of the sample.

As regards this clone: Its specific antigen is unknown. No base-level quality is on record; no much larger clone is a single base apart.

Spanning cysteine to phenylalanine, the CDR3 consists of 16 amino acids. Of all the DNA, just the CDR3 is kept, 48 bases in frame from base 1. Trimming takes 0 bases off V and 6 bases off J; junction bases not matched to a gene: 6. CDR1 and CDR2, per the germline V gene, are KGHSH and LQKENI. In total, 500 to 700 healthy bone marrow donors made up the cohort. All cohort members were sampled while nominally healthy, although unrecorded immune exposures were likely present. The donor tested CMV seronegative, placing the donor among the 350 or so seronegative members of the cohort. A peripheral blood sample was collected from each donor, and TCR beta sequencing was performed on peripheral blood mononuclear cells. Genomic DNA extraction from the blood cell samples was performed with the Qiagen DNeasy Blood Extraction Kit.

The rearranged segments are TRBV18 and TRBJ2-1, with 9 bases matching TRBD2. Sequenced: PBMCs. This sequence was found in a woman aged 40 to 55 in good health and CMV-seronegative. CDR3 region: CASSPPLAGGINEQFF. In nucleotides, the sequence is TGTGCCAGCTCACCACCTCTGGCGGGGGGGATCAATGAGCAGTTCTTC. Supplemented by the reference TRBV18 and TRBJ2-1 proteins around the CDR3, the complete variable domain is NAGVMQNPRHLVRRRGQEARLRCSPMKGHSHVYWYRQLPEEGLKFMVYLQKENIIDESGMPKERFSAEFPKEGPSILRIQQVVRGDSAAYFCASSPPLAGGINEQFFGPGTRLTVL.